A selection of T cell receptor beta chains follows, all from one sample in a study of post-analysis software for immune sequencing data. TCRdb reprocessed the PCR reads with MiXCR, giving one entry per CDR3 protein. Of under 900,000 distinct CDR3 sequences in the sample, about 57% were seen once. Sequencing used blood. These receptors were obtained from a girl aged 5-17 years with multiple sclerosis. Each CDR3 is given without its conserved first and last residue. Some rows mark clone size as missing; the rest say once, few, many or name a class of expanded clone.

v_gene,abundance,CDR3aa
TRBV20-1,NA,SARAGTGYNGGYT
TRBV20-1,NA,SANPHSGSRYEQY
TRBV15,NA,ATSPGLIYEQY
TRBV20-1,NA,SARRQPSYEQY
TRBV12-3/TRBV12-4,NA,ASSLPGQGGLYNEQY
TRBV7-9,NA,ASSPTSGGLQQF
TRBV29-1,few,SVEVTSYGYT
TRBV5-1,NA,ASSSGTGIAGELF
TRBV29-1,NA,GTIGGGQETQY
TRBV29-1,NA,SAKAQGFSGELF
TRBV6-5,NA,ASSYSGLAGYMHTQY
TRBV7-6,few,ASSLDGSENSPLH
TRBV28,NA,ASSTGQKTGYT
TRBV6-5,NA,ASSYSFRRARDTQY
TRBV6-2/TRBV6-3,NA,ASSYSLSSYEQY
TRBV5-6,NA,ASSFWDPPYEQY
TRBV5-1,NA,ASRKTTGVRNTEAF
TRBV29-1,NA,SVDANVRYGYT
TRBV29-1,NA,SVAAGLITGELF
TRBV16,NA,ASSPRLGTYEQY
TRBV28,many,ASSLPGGLAKNIQY
TRBV29-1,NA,SVEDHLRSGANVLT
TRBV20-1,NA,SAQTGPAQETQY
TRBV7-6,NA,ASSPQGTGSEAF
TRBV29-1,NA,SVAGTGAISASTDTQY
TRBV20-1,NA,SARDSGYEQF
TRBV11-2,NA,ASSQGQRTQETQY
TRBV9,NA,ASSDQGAGGPYEQY
TRBV29-1,NA,SVYDWGEQF
TRBV12-3/TRBV12-4,few,ASSLVGDSPLH
TRBV4-1,NA,ASSQDSPAYGYT
TRBV12-3/TRBV12-4,few,ASSLASRETQY